The 18 T cell receptor beta chains in this list originate from one sample, sequenced in a study of Graves' ophthalmopathy and Graves' hyperthyroidism. Amplifying from RNA transcripts, the study obtained TCR beta CDR3 regions. HTBI primers were used in a first-round RT-PCR, which preceded a second-round multiplex PCR. One entry per CDR3 protein results from TCRdb running MiXCR on the multiplex PCR reads. The repertoire consists of approximately 160,000 distinct CDR3 sequences, with over 35% occurring once and the leading ten covering under 6.5%. Sequenced: peripheral blood. Receptor source: a woman aged 40 to 50 with Graves' ophthalmopathy.

This clonotype was observed many times. The junction shows a germline mismatch at one end, possibly a read error. The J gene is TRBJ2-2, the V gene TRBV5-1; 8 positions agree with TRBD2. The CDR3 sequence is 16 residues long. Germline CDR1 is SGHRS and CDR2 is YFSETQ. The CDR3 protein is CASGLRGGPNTGELFF. CDR3 in DNA: TGCGCCAGCGGCTTACGGGGGGGTCCGAACACCGGGGAGCTGTTTTTT.

This clonotype was observed many times. The CDR3 ends on some other residue instead of the conserved phenylalanine or tryptophan, so this is likely a read error. V is TRBV30 and J is TRBJ1-1, with no clear D. The germline V gene encodes CDR1 GTSNPN and CDR2 SVGIG (reference sequence). This CDR3 has 13 residues. V lost 1 base to trimming and J lost 1 base, with 7 bases between them. In DNA form, the CDR3 reads TGTGCCTGGAGTGCGCGGCGGAACACTGAAGCTTTCCTT. It translates to CAWSARRNTEAFL.

This clonotype came up many times. V gene TRBV28 combines with J gene TRBJ2-7, with 7 nucleotides matching TRBD1. V gave up 7 bases and J gave up 6 bases; unmatched junction bases: 6. Germline CDR1 is MDHEN and CDR2 is SYDVKM. This CDR3 comprises 12 residues. In nucleotides, the CDR3 is TGTGCCAGCATGGGTCGGACAGGCGAGCAGTACTTC. It encodes CASMGRTGEQYF.

The sample holds many counts of this clonotype. It may be a read error: a sequence one base away is much more abundant. The chain uses TRBV2 and TRBJ1-5, with a possible D match to TRBD1 (5 bases). The CDR3 length is 13 residues. The germline V gene encodes CDR1 SNHLY and CDR2 FYNNEI. The CDR3 nucleotides read TGTGCCAGCAGTGCCCCTGGGGGTCAGCCCCGGCATTTT. It yields the protein CASSAPGGQPRHF.

The J gene is TRBJ2-2, the V gene TRBV11-2; D may be TRBD1 or TRBD2 (7 bases each). In germline, CDR1 is SGHAT, CDR2 FQNNGV. This CDR3 region has 17 residues. Between the trimmed V and J ends, which lost 2 bases and 5 bases, there was a span of 18 bases. This CDR3 reads CASSLSGGGIFTGELFF. CDR3 DNA sequence: TGTGCCAGCAGCTTATCAGGGGGAGGGATATTTACCGGGGAGCTGTTTTTT.

This clonotype was counted many times. V is TRBV20-1 and J is TRBJ1-1; 8 bases fit TRBD1. Unmatched junction bases numbered 10, after V lost 6 bases and J lost 4 bases. This CDR3 contains 14 residues. CDR1 DFQATT and CDR2 SNEGSKA come from the germline V gene (reference sequence). CDR3 bases: TGCAGTGCCCAAGACAGGGGCAGGAGCACTGAAGCTTTCTTT. Translating it yields CSAQDRGRSTEAFF.

This clonotype was detected once. The chain couples TRBV12-3 or TRBV12-4 to TRBJ2-2; 14 nucleotides agree with TRBD2. The CDR3 has 20 residues. The V segment lost 1 base and the J segment 1 base; nucleotides outside the gene matches: 8. This chain's CDR3 is CASSLVTSGLAGENTGELFF. CDR3 DNA sequence: TGTGCCAGCAGTTTAGTTACGTCGGGACTAGCGGGAGAGAACACCGGGGAGCTGTTTTTT.

This clonotype was detected ten times or more. This sequence joins TRBV6-5 and TRBJ1-5; D unresolved. The CDR3 length is 14 residues. Germline CDR1 and CDR2: MNHEY and SVGAGI. Trimming took 8 bases from V and 4 from J, leaving 15 bases between them. The CDR3 DNA is TGTGCCAGCCGCGGCGGTTCGGGGAATCAGCCCCAGCATTTT. Translating it yields CASRGGSGNQPQHF.

The V gene is TRBV6-2 or TRBV6-3, the J gene TRBJ1-2; D may be TRBD1 (6 bases). Germline assignment: CDR1 MNHEY and CDR2 SVGEGT. The CDR3 totals 19 residues. Trimming left V 5 bases short and J 6 bases short, with 31 bases between. CDR3 sequence reads: CASSPRTDRYPMERHGYTF. The CDR3 nucleotides read TGTGCCAGCAGTCCCCGGACAGACCGATACCCCATGGAGCGTCATGGCTACACCTTC.

The rearrangement links TRBV6-1 to TRBJ1-2, with D hard to call. Between the trimmed V and J ends, which lost 1 base and 3 bases, there was a span of 9 bases. The CDR3 has 14 residues. Germline CDR1 MNHNS, CDR2 SASEGT. The DNA for the CDR3 is TGTGCCAGCAGTGAAGGTCCAAAGGACTATGGCTACACCTTC. Its protein product is CASSEGPKDYGYTF.

This clonotype was seen many times. The V call is TRBV6-5, the J call TRBJ1-3; no firm D call. The CDR3 length is 17 residues. Trimming took 3 bases from V and 0 from J, leaving 15 bases between them. Germline V lookup: CDR1 MNHEY, CDR2 SVGAGI. DNA for the CDR3: TGTGCCAGCAGTTATTGGTCGGTTGGCAACTCTGGAAACACCATATATTTT. Residues: CASSYWSVGNSGNTIYF.

This clonotype was counted at least ten times. One junction end disagrees with the germline gene, perhaps due to a read error. This rearrangement joins TRBV5-6 to TRBJ2-7; 14 bases line up with TRBD2. Germline V lookup: CDR1 SGHDT, CDR2 YYEEEE. The CDR3 is 14 residues long. CDR3 DNA: TGTGCCAGCACCTTGGGACTAGCGGGAGCCGAGCAGTACTTC. Its translation is CASTLGLAGAEQYF.

The table lists this clonotype with a few counts. V gene TRBV6-1 combines with J gene TRBJ1-1, with 7 nucleotides matching TRBD1. The CDR3 is made up of 13 amino acids. The germline V gene encodes CDR1 MNHNS and CDR2 SASEGT. After removal of 6 bases from V and 8 bases from J, the junction contained 9 bases not matched to a gene. The DNA for the CDR3 is TGTGCCAGCAGGCAACGACAGGGTACGGAAGCTTTCTTT. Translated, it gives CASRQRQGTEAFF.

This clonotype was seen many times. This chain joins TRBV6-2 or TRBV6-3 and TRBJ2-3, with D perhaps matching TRBD1 (6 bases). V was pared by 8 bases and J by 3 bases, with 24 bases between. The CDR3 covers 17 residues. The germline V gene has CDR1 MNHEY and CDR2 SVGEGT. In DNA, the CDR3 is TGTGCCAGCGGCGACCCTCACAGGGAATTTAAAACAGATACGCAGTATTTT. Translating gives CASGDPHREFKTDTQYF.

This clonotype was detected a few times. The chain joins TRBV20-1 to TRBJ2-7; 8 nucleotides line up with TRBD2. The CDR3 length is 14 residues. Trimming took 6 bases from V and 0 from J; bases not matched to a gene: 7. Germline V gene data show CDR1 as DFQATT and CDR2 as SNEGSKA (reference sequence). DNA of the CDR3: TGCAGTGCAATAGGACTAGCCGGCTCCTACGAGCAGTACTTC. Its protein product is CSAIGLAGSYEQYF.

This clonotype has at least ten counts. The gene calls are TRBV27 and TRBJ2-7, with D tentatively TRBD2 (5 bases). The germline V and J ends were trimmed by 0 bases and 7 bases, with 16 bases remaining between them. This CDR3 is 15 amino acids long. CDR1 and CDR2 from the germline V gene are MNHEY and SMNVEV (reference sequence). For the CDR3, the DNA is TGTGCCAGCAGTTTATCCCGGATCTTATCGGGGGAGCAGTACTTC. This gives the protein CASSLSRILSGEQYF.

This clonotype has a count of ten or more. The chain has TRBV6-1 and TRBJ2-3; perhaps TRBD1 as D (5 bases). Germline V gene lookup returns CDR1 MNHNS and CDR2 SASEGT. V was shortened by 7 bases and J by 4 bases, with 15 bases between the two germline ends. The CDR3 contains 14 residues. This chain's CDR3 is CASKRGRVADTQYF. In DNA, the CDR3 is TGTGCCAGCAAAAGGGGAAGGGTTGCAGATACGCAGTATTTT.

This clonotype was observed many times. The chain employs TRBV12-3 or TRBV12-4 and TRBJ1-1, with a possible D match to TRBD1 (5 bases). The CDR3 has 15 residues. V was cut by 5 bases and J by 2 bases, with 15 bases left in between. DNA for the CDR3: TGTGCCAGCAGTGCGGGCGGGGCCAGAAACACTGAAGCTTTCTTT. Its protein product is CASSAGGARNTEAFF.